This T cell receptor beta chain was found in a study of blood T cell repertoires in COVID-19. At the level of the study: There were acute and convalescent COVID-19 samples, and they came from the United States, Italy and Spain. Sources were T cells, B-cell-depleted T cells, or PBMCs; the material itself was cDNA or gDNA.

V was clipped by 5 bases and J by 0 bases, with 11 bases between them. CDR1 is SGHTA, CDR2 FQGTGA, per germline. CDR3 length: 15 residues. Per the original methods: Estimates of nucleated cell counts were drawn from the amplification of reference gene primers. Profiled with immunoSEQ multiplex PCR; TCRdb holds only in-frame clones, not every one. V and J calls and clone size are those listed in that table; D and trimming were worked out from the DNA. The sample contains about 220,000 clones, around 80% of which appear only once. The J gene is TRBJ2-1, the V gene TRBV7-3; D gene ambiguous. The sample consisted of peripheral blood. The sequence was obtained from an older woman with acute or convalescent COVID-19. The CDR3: CASSPAGGSYNEQFF. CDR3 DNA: TGTGCCAGCAGCCCCGCAGGTGGCTCCTACAATGAGCAGTTCTTC.